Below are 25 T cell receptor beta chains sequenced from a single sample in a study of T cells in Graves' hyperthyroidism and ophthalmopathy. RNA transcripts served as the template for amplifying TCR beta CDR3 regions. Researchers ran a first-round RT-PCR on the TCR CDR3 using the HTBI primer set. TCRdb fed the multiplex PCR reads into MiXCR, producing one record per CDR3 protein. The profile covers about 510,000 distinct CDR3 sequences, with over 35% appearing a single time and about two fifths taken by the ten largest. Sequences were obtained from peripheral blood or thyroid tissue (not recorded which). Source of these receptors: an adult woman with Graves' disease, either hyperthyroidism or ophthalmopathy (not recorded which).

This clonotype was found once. Here the CDR3 DNA reads TGCGCCAGCAGCTACGACAGGCGCACTGAAGCTTTCTTT. Translated: CASSYDRRTEAFF. This rearrangement joins TRBV5-1 to TRBJ1-1; TRBD1 might be the D (6 bases). Between the trimmed V and J ends, which lost 3 bases and 4 bases, there was a span of 10 bases. The CDR3 length is 13 residues. CDR1 SGHRS and CDR2 YFSETQ come from the germline V gene.

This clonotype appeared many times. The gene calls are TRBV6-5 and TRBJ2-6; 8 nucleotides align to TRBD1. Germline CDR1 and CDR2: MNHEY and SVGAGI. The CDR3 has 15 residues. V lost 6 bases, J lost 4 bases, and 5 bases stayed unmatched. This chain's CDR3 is CASRPTGAGANVLTF. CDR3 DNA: TGTGCCAGCAGGCCGACAGGGGCAGGGGCCAACGTCCTGACTTTC.

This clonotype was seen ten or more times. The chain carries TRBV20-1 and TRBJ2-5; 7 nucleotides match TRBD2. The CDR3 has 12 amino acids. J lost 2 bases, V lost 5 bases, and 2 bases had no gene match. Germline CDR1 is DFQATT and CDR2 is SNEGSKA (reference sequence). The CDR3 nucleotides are TGCAGTGCTGCGGGACTACAAGAGACCCAGTACTTC. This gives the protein CSAAGLQETQYF.

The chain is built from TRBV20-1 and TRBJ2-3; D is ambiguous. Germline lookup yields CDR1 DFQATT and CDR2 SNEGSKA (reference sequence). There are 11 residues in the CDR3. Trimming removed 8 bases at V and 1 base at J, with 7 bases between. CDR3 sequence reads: CSPRRTDTQYF. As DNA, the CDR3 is TGCAGTCCCCGGCGCACAGATACGCAGTATTTT.

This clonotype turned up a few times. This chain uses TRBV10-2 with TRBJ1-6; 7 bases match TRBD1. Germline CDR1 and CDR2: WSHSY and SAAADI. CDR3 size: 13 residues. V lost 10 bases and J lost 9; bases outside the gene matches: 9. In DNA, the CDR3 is TGCGCCACCACCGGGACAGACTCTTCACCCCTCCACTTT. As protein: CATTGTDSSPLHF.

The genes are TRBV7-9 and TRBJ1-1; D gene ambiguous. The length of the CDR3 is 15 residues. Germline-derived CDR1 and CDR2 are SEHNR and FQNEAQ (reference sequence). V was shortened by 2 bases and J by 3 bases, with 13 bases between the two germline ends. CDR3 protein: CASSLPGTMDTEAFF. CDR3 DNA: TGTGCCAGCAGCTTACCGGGAACGATGGACACTGAAGCTTTCTTT.

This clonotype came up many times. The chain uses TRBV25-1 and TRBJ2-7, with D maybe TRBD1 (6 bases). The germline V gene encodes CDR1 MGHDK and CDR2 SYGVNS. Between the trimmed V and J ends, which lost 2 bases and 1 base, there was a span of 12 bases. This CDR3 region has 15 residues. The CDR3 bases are TGTGCCAGCAGTGAAATGGGGCAGGGGTCCTACGAGCAGTACTTC. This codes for CASSEMGQGSYEQYF.

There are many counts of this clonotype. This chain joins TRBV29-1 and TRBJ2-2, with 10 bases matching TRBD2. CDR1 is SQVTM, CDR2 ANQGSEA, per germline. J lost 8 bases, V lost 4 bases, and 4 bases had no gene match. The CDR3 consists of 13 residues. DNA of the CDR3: TGCAGCGTTGCACTAGCGGGAACGGGGGAGCTGTTTTTT. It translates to CSVALAGTGELFF.

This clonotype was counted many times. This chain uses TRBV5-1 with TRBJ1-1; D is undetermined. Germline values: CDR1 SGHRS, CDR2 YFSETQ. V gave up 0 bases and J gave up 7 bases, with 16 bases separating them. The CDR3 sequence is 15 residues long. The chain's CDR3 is CASSLVGIPNVEAFF. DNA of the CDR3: TGCGCCAGCAGCTTGGTGGGGATCCCCAACGTTGAAGCTTTCTTT.

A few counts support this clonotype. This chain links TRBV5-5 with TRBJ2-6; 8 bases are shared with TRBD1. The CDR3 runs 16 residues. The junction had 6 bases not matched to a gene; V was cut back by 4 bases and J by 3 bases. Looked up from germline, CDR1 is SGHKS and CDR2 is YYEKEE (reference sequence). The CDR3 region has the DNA TGTGCCAGCAGCGCCTGGACAGGGTATGGGGCCAACGTCCTGACTTTC. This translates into CASSAWTGYGANVLTF.

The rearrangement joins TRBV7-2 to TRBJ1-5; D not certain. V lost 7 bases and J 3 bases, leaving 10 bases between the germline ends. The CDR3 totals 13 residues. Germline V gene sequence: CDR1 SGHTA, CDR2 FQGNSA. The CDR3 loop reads CASTSRANQPQHF. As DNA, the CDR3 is TGTGCCAGCACCTCCCGGGCCAATCAGCCCCAGCATTTT.

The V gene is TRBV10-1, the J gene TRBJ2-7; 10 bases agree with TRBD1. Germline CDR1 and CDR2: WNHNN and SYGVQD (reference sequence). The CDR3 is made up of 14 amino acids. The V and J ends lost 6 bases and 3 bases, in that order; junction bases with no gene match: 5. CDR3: CASRTGGTGYEQYF. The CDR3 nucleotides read TGCGCCAGCAGGACAGGGGGCACGGGCTACGAGCAGTACTTC.

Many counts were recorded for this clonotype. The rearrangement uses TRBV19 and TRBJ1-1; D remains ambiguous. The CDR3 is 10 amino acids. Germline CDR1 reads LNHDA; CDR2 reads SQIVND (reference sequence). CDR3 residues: CPRVGKEAFF. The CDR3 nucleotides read TGTCCCCGGGTGGGGAAAGAAGCTTTCTTT.

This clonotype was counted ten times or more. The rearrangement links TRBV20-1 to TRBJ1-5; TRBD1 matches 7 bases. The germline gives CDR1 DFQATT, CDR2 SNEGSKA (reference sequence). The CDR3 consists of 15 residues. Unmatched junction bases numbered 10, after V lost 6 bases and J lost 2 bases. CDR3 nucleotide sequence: TGCAGTGCCAGACAGGGCTCAAAAGGCAATCAGCCCCAGCATTTT. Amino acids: CSARQGSKGNQPQHF.

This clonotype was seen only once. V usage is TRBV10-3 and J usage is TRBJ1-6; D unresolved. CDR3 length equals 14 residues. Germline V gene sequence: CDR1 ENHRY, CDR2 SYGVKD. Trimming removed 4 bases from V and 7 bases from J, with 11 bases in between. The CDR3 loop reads CAISVRVGNSPLHF. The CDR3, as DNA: TGTGCCATCAGTGTGCGGGTGGGGAATTCACCCCTCCACTTT.

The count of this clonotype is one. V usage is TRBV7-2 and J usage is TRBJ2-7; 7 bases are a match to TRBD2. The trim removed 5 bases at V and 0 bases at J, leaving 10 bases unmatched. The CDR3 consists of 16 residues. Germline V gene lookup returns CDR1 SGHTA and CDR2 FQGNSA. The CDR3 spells CASSPGSGLNSYEQYF. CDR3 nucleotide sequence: TGTGCCAGCAGCCCGGGTAGCGGGCTGAACTCCTACGAGCAGTACTTC.

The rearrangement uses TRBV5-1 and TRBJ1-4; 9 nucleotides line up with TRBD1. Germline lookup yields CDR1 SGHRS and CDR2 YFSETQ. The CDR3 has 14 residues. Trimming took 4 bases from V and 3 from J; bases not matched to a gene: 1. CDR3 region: CASSGTGSNEKLFF. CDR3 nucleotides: TGCGCCAGCAGCGGGACAGGGTCTAATGAAAAACTGTTTTTT.

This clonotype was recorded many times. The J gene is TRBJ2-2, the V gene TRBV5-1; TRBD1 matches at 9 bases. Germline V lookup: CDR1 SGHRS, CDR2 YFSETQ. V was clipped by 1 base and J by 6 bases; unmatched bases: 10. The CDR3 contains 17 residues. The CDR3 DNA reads TGCGCCAGCAGCTTGATACCGGGACAGGGTGCGCCCGGGGAGCTGTTTTTT. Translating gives CASSLIPGQGAPGELFF. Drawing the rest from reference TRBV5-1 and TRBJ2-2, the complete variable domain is KAGVTQTPRYLIKTRGQQVTLSCSPISGHRSVSWYQQTPGQGLQFLFEYFSETQRNKGNFPGRFSGRQFSNSRSEMNVSTLELGDSALYLCASSLIPGQGAPGELFFGEGSRLTVL.

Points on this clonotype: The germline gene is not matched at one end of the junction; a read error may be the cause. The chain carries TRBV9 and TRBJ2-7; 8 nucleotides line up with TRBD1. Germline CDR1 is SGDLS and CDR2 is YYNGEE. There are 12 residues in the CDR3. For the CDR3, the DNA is TGCGCCAGCCGGGGACAGGCCTACGAGCAGTACTTC. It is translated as CASRGQAYEQYF.

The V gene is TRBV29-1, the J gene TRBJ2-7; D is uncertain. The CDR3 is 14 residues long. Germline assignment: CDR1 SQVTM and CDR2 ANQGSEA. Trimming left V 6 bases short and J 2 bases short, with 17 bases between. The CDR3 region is CSVAARDKAYEQYF. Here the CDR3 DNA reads TGCAGCGTGGCGGCCCGCGACAAAGCCTACGAGCAGTACTTC.

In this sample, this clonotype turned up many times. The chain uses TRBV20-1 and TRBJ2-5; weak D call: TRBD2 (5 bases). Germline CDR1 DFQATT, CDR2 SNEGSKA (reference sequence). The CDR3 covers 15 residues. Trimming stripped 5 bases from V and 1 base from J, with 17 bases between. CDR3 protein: CSAPARGSAQETQYF. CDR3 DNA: TGCAGTGCTCCCGCCCGCGGTAGCGCCCAAGAGACCCAGTACTTC.

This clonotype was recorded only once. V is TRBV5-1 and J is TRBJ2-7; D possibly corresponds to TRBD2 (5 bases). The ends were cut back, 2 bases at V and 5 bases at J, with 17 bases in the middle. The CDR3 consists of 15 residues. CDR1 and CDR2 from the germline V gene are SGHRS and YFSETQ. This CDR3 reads CASSFGPGSANEQYF. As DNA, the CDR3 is TGCGCCAGCAGCTTTGGTCCGGGTAGCGCCAACGAGCAGTACTTC.

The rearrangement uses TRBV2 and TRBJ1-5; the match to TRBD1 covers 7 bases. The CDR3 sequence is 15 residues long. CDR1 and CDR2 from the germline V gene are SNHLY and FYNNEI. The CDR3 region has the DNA TGTGCTAGAGGGATCGAAGACAGGGAGTATCAGCCCCAGCATTTT. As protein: CARGIEDREYQPQHF.

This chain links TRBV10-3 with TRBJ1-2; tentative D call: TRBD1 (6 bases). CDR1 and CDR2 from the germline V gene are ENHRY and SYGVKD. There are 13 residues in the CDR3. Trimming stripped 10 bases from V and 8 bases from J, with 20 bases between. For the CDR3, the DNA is TGTGCCAGCAGCCTAAACAGGGCGTCGGGCTACACCTTC. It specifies CASSLNRASGYTF.

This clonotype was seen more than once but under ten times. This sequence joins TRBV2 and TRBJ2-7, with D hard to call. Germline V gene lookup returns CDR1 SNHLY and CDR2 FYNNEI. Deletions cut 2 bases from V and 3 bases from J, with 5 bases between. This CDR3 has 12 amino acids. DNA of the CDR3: TGTGCCAGCAGTGAATCCCACTACGAGCAGTACTTC. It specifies CASSESHYEQYF.